What follows describes a single T cell receptor beta chain. The specificity of this receptor is unknown. Base qualities are not provided; no much larger clone lies one nucleotide away. Using the deep immunoSEQ assay, TCR CDR3 regions were amplified from genomic DNA by multiplex PCR. For each cell subset, the extracted genomic DNA was distributed evenly across all wells of several immunoSEQ 96-well plates, and each plate served as one replicate. For sorted subsets, about 200 ng genomic DNA, equal to approximately 30,000 T cell genomes, was loaded into each replicate PCR. The purified libraries were quantified using a Qubit 3.0 fluorometer, sized with a Bioanalyzer 2100, and then quantified again using the KAPA Library Quantification kit. Every immunoSEQ 96-well plate was sequenced on a separate single-read 150-cycle Illumina NextSeq 550 flow cell. In the paper's pipeline: Because the immunoSEQ output held only junctional sequences and lacked quality scores, the filtering could not match the filtering applied to full-length reads. To assign V/J genes and CDR3, sequences were annotated against IMGT germline references using PyIR, a Python wrapper for IgBLAST v1.9. Reads were filtered out if the reads had weak V/J assignments (E-value above 1e-6), no CDR3, stop codons, out-of-frame junctions, or ambiguous translated residues. A V3J clonotype was defined by an identical inferred V gene, J gene, and CDR3 amino acid sequence. Percentage overlap between repertoires was computed as shared unique clonotypes divided by the size of the smaller repertoire. Repertoire richness was assessed with RTK rarefaction, the Chao1 estimator, and Recon v2.1 estimates of unobserved clonotypes. For all TCRbeta clonotypes obtained by the gDNA method from several donors, generation probabilities were computed with OLGA. Drawn from immuneACCESS, this table holds only the in-frame rearrangements with V and J called that TCRdb kept. Clones are partly lost; checked studies trace under half to an unresolved V gene and leave the rest unexplained. That table furnishes V, J and clone size, whereas the DNA furnished D and trimming. This sample comprises about 2.2 million clones, around 93% of them detected only once. The ten most abundant clones make up around 1.7% of the sample.

This sample is part of a study of shared clonotypes between healthy human individuals (dated by TCRdb to 2019 to 2021). A note on the overall study: Two women and a few men aged 18 to 49 years were included in the cohort. For each donor, CD4 naive and CD4 memory were each given three plates, CD8 naive was given two plates, and CD8 memory was given one plate. To estimate repertoire size and how much clonotype sharing occurs between individuals, the study deeply sequenced the blood TCR repertoires of about five healthy adults. To increase sequencing depth and limit assay-specific biases, TCR repertoire library preparation and sequencing were carried out by different laboratories using diverse techniques. Each donor's leukapheresis produced roughly between roughly 0.85 and 10 billion PBMCs.

Overall study results and their limits: When four donors were compared, the shared fraction of clonotypes was approximately 5% for naive CD4, about 4% for naive CD8, 2.3% for memory CD4, and under 0.5% for memory CD8. The small number of donors limited the genetic and exposure-history diversity represented. Pairwise subsampling led to the expectation that sequencing depth would affect the degree of clonotype sharing among donors. Only blood was sampled, and tissue TCR repertoires likely differ from those in blood. Incomplete sequencing was indicated by rarefaction of sorted-subset datasets, despite the large sequencing depth. Larger estimated clonotype richness was generally found for naive subsets than for memory subsets. Compared with non-shared clonotypes, the clonotypes found in all four sorted-subset donors had higher generation probabilities.

CD8 naive samples were obtained by positive selection for CCR7 among CD45RO-negative cells, yielding a CD45RA+CCR7+ population from which TemRA cells were excluded. The donors were healthy, HIV-negative adults with no recently reported acute infections or vaccinations. Every donor was a Caucasian adult residing in Nashville, Tennessee, USA. Blood was collected by leukapheresis, and PBMCs were isolated by Ficoll-Histopaque density gradient centrifugation and then cryopreserved in liquid nitrogen vapor phase. Purity and quantity of every magnetically sorted T cell population were checked by analytical flow cytometry. Each sorted fraction had its genomic DNA isolated and then quantified by UV absorbance on a Nanodrop 2000c. Sequencing used naive CD8+ T cells from PBMCs. According to the study, the label for this sample's cell subset or site signals: CD45RA+CCR7+. This TCR came from a man younger than 35 in good health. Some clones in this sample may be carry-over from other donors' samples.

The CDR3 protein: CASSFVDPDYEQYF. The nucleotide sequence is given as TGTGCCAGCAGCTTTGTCGACCCAGACTACGAGCAGTACTTC. The sequence joins TRBV14 to TRBJ2-7; no D segment can be confidently identified. Spanning cysteine to phenylalanine, the CDR3 consists of 14 amino acids. Only the CDR3 region is kept as DNA, spanning 42 bases read in frame from base 1. The trim is 5 bases for V and 3 bases for J, with a gap of 14 bases between the germline ends. Sequences SGHDN (CDR1) and FVKESK (CDR2) are obtained from the germline V gene. With the rest looked up from the reference TRBV14 and TRBJ2-7 genes rather than sequenced, the full variable domain is EAGVTQFPSHSVIEKGQTVTLRCDPISGHDNLYWYRRVMGKEIKFLLHFVKESKQDESGMPNNRFLAERTGGTYSTLKVQPAELEDSGVYFCASSFVDPDYEQYFGPGTRLTVT.